The rows below give T cell receptor beta chains drawn from one sample of a study of cytomegalovirus exposure and HLA in healthy donors. Some clones are missing from TCRdb's copy, which holds only in-frame ones; the method was immunoSEQ multiplex PCR. The sample contains roughly 98,000 clones, more than 55% of which appear only once. Sequencing was carried out using PBMCs. These receptors were collected from a young woman in good health and CMV-seropositive. Each CDR3 is given with its conserved first and last residue. The order of the fields is D gene, clone size, V gene, J gene, CDR3 DNA, CDR3 protein. D genes are given only for firm matches. Clone sizes are given selectively: once, few, many, or a class where the clone is expanded.

>TRBD1|-|TRBV15|TRBJ1-1
TGTGCCACCAGCAGAGGATCCGGGACAGGGCGGAACACTGAAGCTTTCTTT
CATSRGSGTGRNTEAFF
>-|-|TRBV2|TRBJ1-1
TGTGCCAGCAGTGAAGACTATAACACTGAAGCTTTCTTT
CASSEDYNTEAFF
>TRBD1|-|TRBV10-3|TRBJ1-2
TGTGCCACCGGGACAGTGCCTAACTATGGCTACACCTTC
CATGTVPNYGYTF
>-|-|TRBV29-1|TRBJ2-5
TGCAGCGGTACTCACGGAGGGGGCGCGGAGACCCAGTACTTC
CSGTHGGGAETQYF
>-|-|TRBV30|TRBJ1-3
TGTGCCTGGACAGGGGTCGGAAACACCATATATTTT
CAWTGVGNTIYF
>-|-|TRBV4-2|TRBJ2-7
TGTGCCAGCAGCCAAGGAACCAACACCGAGCAGTACTTC
CASSQGTNTEQYF
>-|once|TRBV4-3|TRBJ1-3
TGCGCCAGCAGCCAATTGGACAGAAGCGGAAACACCATATATTTT
CASSQLDRSGNTIYF
>-|-|TRBV7-9|TRBJ1-6
TGTGCCAGCAGCTTATACTCGGGACTGGGTAATTCACCCCTCCACTTT
CASSLYSGLGNSPLHF
>-|few|TRBV6-5|TRBJ2-7
TGTGCCAGCAGGCCGGGATTCACCTACGAGCAGTACTTC
CASRPGFTYEQYF
>TRBD1|-|TRBV11-2|TRBJ1-1
TGTGCCAGCAGCTTAGGACAGGGGGTCTTTGGTACTGAAGCTTTCTTT
CASSLGQGVFGTEAFF
>-|-|TRBV27|TRBJ1-1
TGTGCCAGCAGTTTTATCTTCAACACTGAAGCTTTCTTT
CASSFIFNTEAFF
>-|-|TRBV11-3|TRBJ1-4
TGTGCCAGCAGCCGGGATAGGGCGGAAAAACTGTTTTTT
CASSRDRAEKLFF